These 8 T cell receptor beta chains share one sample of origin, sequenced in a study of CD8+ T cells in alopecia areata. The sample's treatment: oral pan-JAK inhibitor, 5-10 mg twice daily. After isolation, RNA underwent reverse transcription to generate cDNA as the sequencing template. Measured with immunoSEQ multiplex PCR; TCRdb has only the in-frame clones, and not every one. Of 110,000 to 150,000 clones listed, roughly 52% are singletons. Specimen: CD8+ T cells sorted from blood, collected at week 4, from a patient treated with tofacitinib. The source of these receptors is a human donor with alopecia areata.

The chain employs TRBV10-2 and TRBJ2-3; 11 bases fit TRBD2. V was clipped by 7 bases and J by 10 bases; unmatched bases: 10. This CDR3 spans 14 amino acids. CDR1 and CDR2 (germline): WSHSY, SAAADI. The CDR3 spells CASNGLAGTLPQYF. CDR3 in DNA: TGCGCCAGCAATGGACTAGCGGGTACTCTTCCGCAGTATTTT.

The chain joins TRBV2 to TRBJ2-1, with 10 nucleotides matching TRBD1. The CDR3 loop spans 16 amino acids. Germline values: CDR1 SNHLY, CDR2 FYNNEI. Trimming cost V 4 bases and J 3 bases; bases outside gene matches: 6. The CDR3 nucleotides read TGTGCCAGCAGTGTATTTGGGACAGGGGTCTACAATGAGCAGTTCTTC. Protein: CASSVFGTGVYNEQFF. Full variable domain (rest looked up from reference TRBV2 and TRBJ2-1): EPEVTQTPSHQVTQMGQEVILRCVPISNHLYFYWYRQILGQKVEFLVSFYNNEISEKSEIFDDQFSVERPDGSNFTLKIRSTKLEDSAMYFCASSVFGTGVYNEQFFGPGTRLTVL.

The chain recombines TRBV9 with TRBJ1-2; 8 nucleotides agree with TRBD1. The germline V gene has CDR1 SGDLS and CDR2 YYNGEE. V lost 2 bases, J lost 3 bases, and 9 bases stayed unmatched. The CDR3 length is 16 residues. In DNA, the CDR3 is TGTGCCAGCAGCGTGGACAGGGTAGAGAACCACTATGGCTACACCTTC. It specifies CASSVDRVENHYGYTF.

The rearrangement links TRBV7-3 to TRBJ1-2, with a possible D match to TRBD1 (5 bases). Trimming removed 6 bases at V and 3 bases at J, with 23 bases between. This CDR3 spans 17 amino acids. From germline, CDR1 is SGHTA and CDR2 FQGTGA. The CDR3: CASSTNDPGRTHYGYTF. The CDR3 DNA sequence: TGTGCCAGCAGTACCAATGACCCGGGACGGACCCACTATGGCTACACCTTC.

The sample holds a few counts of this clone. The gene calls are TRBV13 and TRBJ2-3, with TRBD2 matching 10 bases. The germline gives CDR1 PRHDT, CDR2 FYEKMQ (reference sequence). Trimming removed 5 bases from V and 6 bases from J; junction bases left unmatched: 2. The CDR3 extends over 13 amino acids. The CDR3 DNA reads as TGTGCCAGCAGCCCGACTAGCGGGGATACGCAGTATTTT. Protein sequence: CASSPTSGDTQYF.

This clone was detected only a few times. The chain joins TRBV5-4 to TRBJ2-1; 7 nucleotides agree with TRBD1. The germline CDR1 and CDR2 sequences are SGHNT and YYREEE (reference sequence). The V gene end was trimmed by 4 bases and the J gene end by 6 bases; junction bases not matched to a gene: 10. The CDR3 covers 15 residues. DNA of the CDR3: TGTGCCAGCAGCAGGGACAGACGCCTCGGCAATGAGCAGTTCTTC. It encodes CASSRDRRLGNEQFF.

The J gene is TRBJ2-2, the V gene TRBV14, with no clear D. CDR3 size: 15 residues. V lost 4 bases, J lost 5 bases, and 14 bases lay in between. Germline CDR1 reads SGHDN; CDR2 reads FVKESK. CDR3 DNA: TGTGCCAGCAGCCCCTACGTAACAACGACCGGGGAGCTGTTTTTT. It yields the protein CASSPYVTTTGELFF.

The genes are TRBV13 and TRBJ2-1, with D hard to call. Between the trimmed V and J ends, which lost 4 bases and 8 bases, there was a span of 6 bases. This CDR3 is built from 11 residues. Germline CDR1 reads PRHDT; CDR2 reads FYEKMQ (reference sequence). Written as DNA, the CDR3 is TGTGCCAGCAGCTCGACGGATGAGCAGTTCTTC. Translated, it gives CASSSTDEQFF.